The 20 T cell receptor beta chains below were found in one sample sequenced in a study of technical replicates of blood from a few donors. Clones were sequenced by immunoSEQ multiplex PCR, and TCRdb holds only the in-frame ones, with some missing. This table has tens of thousands of clones, around 92% appearing once. The sample was T cells isolated from PBMCs. These receptors originate from a human donor in good health. Some clones in this sample may be carry-over from other donors' samples.

The chain uses TRBV6-6 and TRBJ1-2; D gene unclear. V lost 6 bases and J 4 bases, leaving 9 bases between the germline ends. Germline-derived CDR1 and CDR2 are MNHNY and SVGAGI (reference sequence). This CDR3 contains 12 residues. CDR3 sequence reads: CASSPEVYGYTF. DNA of the CDR3: TGTGCCAGCAGCCCCGAGGTCTATGGCTACACCTTC.

This chain uses TRBV28 with TRBJ1-4; unclear D gene. Germline V gene data show CDR1 as MDHEN and CDR2 as SYDVKM. The CDR3 spans 16 residues. V was shortened by 0 bases and J by 0 bases, with 8 bases between the two germline ends. The CDR3, as DNA: TGTGCCAGCAGTTTATGGGGCCTTGCAACTAATGAAAAACTGTTTTTT. As protein: CASSLWGLATNEKLFF.

The J gene is TRBJ2-2, the V gene TRBV5-5; 8 bases line up with TRBD2. The CDR3 sequence is 14 residues long. From germline, CDR1 is SGHKS and CDR2 YYEKEE (reference sequence). Trimming removed 3 bases from V and 4 bases from J; junction bases left unmatched: 2. CDR3 in amino acids: CASSSREVTGELFF. Written as DNA, the CDR3 is TGTGCCAGCAGCTCGCGGGAGGTCACCGGGGAGCTGTTTTTT.

V usage is TRBV6-1 and J usage is TRBJ2-5; no clear D gene. CDR1 and CDR2 from the germline V gene are MNHNS and SASEGT. This CDR3 contains 15 residues. Trimming stripped 3 bases from V and 1 base from J, with 12 bases between. The CDR3 DNA follows: TGTGCCAGCAGTGAGATGAGAAGCCTCCAAGAGACCCAGTACTTC. Amino acids: CASSEMRSLQETQYF.

The rearrangement links TRBV27 to TRBJ2-1; 7 bases line up with TRBD2. The junction had 8 bases not matched to a gene; V was cut back by 5 bases and J by 7 bases. This CDR3 contains 14 residues. The germline V gene encodes CDR1 MNHEY and CDR2 SMNVEV (reference sequence). CDR3 sequence reads: CASSPYTGGNEQFF. Written as DNA, the CDR3 is TGTGCCAGCAGTCCATATACCGGGGGGAATGAGCAGTTCTTC.

The chain links TRBV30 to TRBJ2-7; TRBD2 is a possible D gene (6 bases). Germline values: CDR1 GTSNPN, CDR2 SVGIG (reference sequence). The CDR3 is made up of 13 amino acids. V gave up 0 bases and J gave up 4 bases, with 10 bases separating them. CDR3 residues: CAWSVGGVYEQYF. The DNA of the CDR3 is TGTGCCTGGAGTGTCGGGGGAGTGTACGAGCAGTACTTC.

The chain has TRBV27 and TRBJ1-5, with TRBD1 identical over 9 bases. The V gene end was trimmed by 5 bases and the J gene end by 7 bases; junction bases not matched to a gene: 12. There are 16 residues in the CDR3. Germline V CDR1 and CDR2: MNHEY, SMNVEV (reference sequence). The CDR3 here is CASSAQGTGRNQPQHF. In DNA form, the CDR3 reads TGTGCCAGCAGTGCCCAAGGGACAGGGCGAAACCAGCCCCAGCATTTT.

This sequence joins TRBV2 and TRBJ2-1; 12 bases fit TRBD2. After removal of 7 bases from V and 8 bases from J, the junction contained 9 bases not matched to a gene. The CDR3 loop spans 15 amino acids. Germline CDR1 is SNHLY and CDR2 is FYNNEI. The CDR3 coding sequence is TGTGCCAGCAACATACTAGCGGGAGGTAGAGATGAGCAGTTCTTC. This translates into CASNILAGGRDEQFF.

The V call is TRBV23-1, the J call TRBJ1-5; D gene unclear. TRBV23-1 is an ORF, and what it does is uncertain. The CDR3 contains 13 residues. V was pared by 6 bases and J by 0 bases, with 6 bases between. The CDR3 sequence is CASRNNSNQPQHF. For the CDR3, the DNA is TGCGCCAGCAGAAATAATAGCAATCAGCCCCAGCATTTT.

This clone showed up just once. V gene TRBV19 combines with J gene TRBJ1-5, with D possibly TRBD1 on 5 matching bases. Germline V lookup: CDR1 LNHDA, CDR2 SQIVND (reference sequence). The CDR3 covers 14 residues. Trimming removed 3 bases from V and 3 bases from J, with 9 bases in between. CDR3 protein: CASSMGGYNQPQHF. The CDR3 region has the DNA TGTGCCAGTAGTATGGGGGGATACAATCAGCCCCAGCATTTT.

The chain has TRBV27 and TRBJ2-3; D possibly corresponds to TRBD1 (9 bases). CDR1 is MNHEY, CDR2 SMNVEV, per germline (reference sequence). Trimming removed 6 bases from V and 1 base from J, with 26 bases in between. The CDR3 has 19 amino acids. CDR3 coding DNA: TGTGCCAGCAGGAGGCGGGGGGACAGGGATCATACGGGCACAGATACGCAGTATTTT. Its translation: CASRRRGDRDHTGTDTQYF.

The chain employs TRBV7-9 and TRBJ2-3, with 12 bases lining up with TRBD2. The CDR3 runs to 19 residues. J gave up 6 bases and V 5 bases, and 18 bases lay outside the gene matches. Per germline, CDR1 SEHNR and CDR2 FQNEAQ (reference sequence). The DNA of the CDR3 is TGTGCCAGCAGCCCCTATCTCCTAGCGGGAGGGAGTCCCCCCGATACGCAGTATTTT. This codes for CASSPYLLAGGSPPDTQYF. Full variable domain (missing parts from reference TRBV7-9 and TRBJ2-3): DTGVSQNPRHKITKRGQNVTFRCDPISEHNRLYWYRQTLGQGPEFLTYFQNEAQLEKSRLLSDRFSAERPKGSFSTLEIQRTEQGDSAMYLCASSPYLLAGGSPPDTQYFGPGTRLTVL.

The chain recombines TRBV14 with TRBJ1-1, with 7 bases identical to TRBD1. Germline V gene lookup returns CDR1 SGHDN and CDR2 FVKESK. The V and J ends lost 1 base and 5 bases, in that order; junction bases with no gene match: 7. The CDR3 covers 15 residues. The CDR3 DNA reads as TGTGCCAGCAGCCAAGCACAACAGGGGAGGACTGAAGCTTTCTTT. Translated, it gives CASSQAQQGRTEAFF.

The chain has TRBV30 and TRBJ1-2, with TRBD1 as a possible D gene (5 bases). This CDR3 is built from 12 residues. Trimming removed 6 bases at V and 7 bases at J, with 15 bases between. Germline assignment: CDR1 GTSNPN and CDR2 SVGIG (reference sequence). CDR3 bases: TGTGCCTGTGACCGGGGGTTGGGTGGCTACACCTTC. It codes for CACDRGLGGYTF.

The chain employs TRBV29-1 and TRBJ2-2; possibly TRBD1 for D (6 bases). CDR1 is SQVTM and CDR2 is ANQGSEA in the germline V gene. The length of the CDR3 is 14 residues. Trimming removed 4 bases at V and 1 base at J, with 10 bases between. The CDR3 reads CSVGWTVNTGELFF. For the CDR3, the DNA is TGCAGCGTTGGGTGGACAGTGAACACCGGGGAGCTGTTTTTT.

A single count supports this clone. This chain links TRBV5-6 with TRBJ2-4; D perhaps matches TRBD1 (5 bases). Trimming took 0 bases from V and 3 from J, leaving 13 bases between them. Germline loops: CDR1 SGHDT, CDR2 YYEEEE. This CDR3 is built from 16 residues. The CDR3 sequence is CASSLADTWGKNIQYF. CDR3 DNA sequence: TGTGCCAGCAGCTTGGCGGACACTTGGGGCAAAAACATTCAGTACTTC.

The chain joins TRBV6-5 to TRBJ1-4, with 11 bases matching TRBD1. Losses at the gene ends were 6 bases for V and 8 bases for J; bases not matched to a gene: 8. The CDR3 spans 15 residues. Per the germline V gene, CDR1 is MNHEY and CDR2 is SVGAGI. The CDR3 reads CASRPRDRGIEKLFF. CDR3 in DNA: TGTGCCAGCAGACCCCGGGACAGGGGGATCGAAAAACTGTTTTTT.

This CDR3 reads CASSQDMRGRTYEQYF. As DNA, the CDR3 is TGCGCCAGCAGCCAAGATATGAGAGGGAGGACCTACGAGCAGTACTTC. This chain uses TRBV4-1 with TRBJ2-7, with D maybe TRBD2 (6 bases). The germline V and J ends were trimmed by 0 bases and 2 bases, with 14 bases remaining between them. Germline V gene lookup returns CDR1 MGHRA and CDR2 YSYEKL. CDR3 length: 16 residues.

The rearrangement uses TRBV5-4 and TRBJ1-1; D is unclear. The V end lost 0 bases, the J end lost 3 bases, and 12 bases lay between the germline ends. CDR1 is SGHNT and CDR2 is YYREEE in the germline V gene (reference sequence). The CDR3 is made up of 15 amino acids. CDR3: CASSLGGEVDTEAFF. The CDR3 DNA reads as TGTGCCAGCAGCTTGGGCGGGGAAGTCGACACTGAAGCTTTCTTT.

This chain connects TRBV7-9 to TRBJ2-5; the D gene is possibly TRBD2 (5 bases). The germline V gene has CDR1 SEHNR and CDR2 FQNEAQ (reference sequence). The germline V and J ends were trimmed by 2 bases and 0 bases, with 19 bases remaining between them. The CDR3 is 18 amino acids. The CDR3 reads CASSLSVGYEEDQETQYF. As DNA, the CDR3 is TGTGCCAGCAGCTTATCGGTCGGGTATGAGGAGGACCAAGAGACCCAGTACTTC.